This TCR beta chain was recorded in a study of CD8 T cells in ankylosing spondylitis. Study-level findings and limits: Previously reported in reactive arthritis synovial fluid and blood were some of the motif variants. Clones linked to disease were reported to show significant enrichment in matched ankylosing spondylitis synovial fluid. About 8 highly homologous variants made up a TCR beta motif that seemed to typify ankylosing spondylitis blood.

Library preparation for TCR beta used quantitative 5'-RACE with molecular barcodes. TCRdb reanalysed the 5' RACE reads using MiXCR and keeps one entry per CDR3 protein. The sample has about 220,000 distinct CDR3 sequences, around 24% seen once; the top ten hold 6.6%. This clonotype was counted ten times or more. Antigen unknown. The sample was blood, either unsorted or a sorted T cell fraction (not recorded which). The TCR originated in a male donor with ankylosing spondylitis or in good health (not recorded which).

CDR3 bases: TGTGCCAGCAGTTACTCTCGGCTAGCGGGAGGTCTCTCCTACGAGCAGTACTTC. Translating it yields CASSYSRLAGGLSYEQYF. The rearrangement joins TRBV6-5 to TRBJ2-7; 11 positions agree with TRBD2. The germline gives CDR1 MNHEY, CDR2 SVGAGI. Trimming removed 0 bases from V and 0 bases from J; junction bases left unmatched: 7. The CDR3 extends over 18 amino acids.